The 17 T cell receptor beta chains listed next were all sequenced from one sample in a study of T cells after yellow fever vaccination (dated by TCRdb to the late 2010s). The library was generated by 5' RACE. Sequenced using an Illumina HiSeq 2500. Through fastp at Q25 and MiXCR, TCRdb rebuilt clones from the public reads, retaining in-frame beta chains. Under each unique CDR3 protein, matching rows form one entry showing the most common genes and DNA. For this sample the table gives about 400,000 distinct CDR3 sequences, of which around 6.5% were detected only once. The top ten hold about 15% of the sample. Per the publication, the treatment or condition label means: live attenuated yellow fever vaccine strain. Material: PBMCs, obtained 5 days after the yellow fever booster vaccination. The source is a man in his thirties or forties who received the YFV17D yellow fever vaccine.

At least ten counts were recorded for this clonotype. J is TRBJ2-1 and V is TRBV6-2 or TRBV6-3; no clear D gene. The CDR3 is made up of 14 amino acids. Trimming shortened V by 9 bases and J by 0 bases, and 12 bases separated the two germline ends. Germline V gives CDR1 MNHEY, CDR2 SVGEGT. The CDR3 sequence: CASSRQNSYNEQFF. CDR3 sequence (DNA): TGTGCCAGTAGTCGGCAAAACTCCTACAATGAGCAGTTCTTC.

This clonotype has at least ten counts. The chain joins TRBV20-1 to TRBJ2-5; D gene unclear. Germline V gives CDR1 DFQATT, CDR2 SNEGSKA (reference sequence). The ends were cut back, 3 bases at V and 2 bases at J, with 10 bases in the middle. CDR3 length: 13 amino acids. The CDR3 sequence is CSASSGAQETQYF. The CDR3 nucleotides are TGCAGTGCTAGTTCAGGTGCGCAAGAGACCCAGTACTTC.

This clonotype came up many times. This chain joins TRBV29-1 and TRBJ2-5; 7 nucleotides match TRBD2. Germline values: CDR1 SQVTM, CDR2 ANQGSEA. The trim removed 4 bases at V and 5 bases at J, leaving 7 bases unmatched. The CDR3 is 13 residues long. CDR3 sequence reads: CSVGGGSPETQYF. In DNA, the CDR3 is TGCAGCGTTGGGGGCGGGAGCCCTGAGACCCAGTACTTC.

This clonotype was seen a few times. The V gene is TRBV9, the J gene TRBJ2-5; maybe TRBD2 (5 bases). This CDR3 is 17 amino acids long. The germline V gene encodes CDR1 SGDLS and CDR2 YYNGEE. V dropped 3 bases and J dropped 1 base, with 19 bases sitting between them. CDR3: CASSGRISGLRQETQYF. As DNA, the CDR3 is TGTGCCAGCAGCGGCCGAATTTCGGGATTACGCCAAGAGACCCAGTACTTC.

The rearrangement uses TRBV5-5 and TRBJ2-7; maybe TRBD1 (6 bases). With 0 bases removed from V and 2 bases from J, the gap between germline ends came to 12 bases. Per germline, CDR1 SGHKS and CDR2 YYEKEE (reference sequence). The CDR3 has 15 residues. The CDR3 protein is CASSLEWTATYEQYF. The CDR3 DNA reads as TGTGCCAGCAGCTTGGAATGGACAGCCACCTACGAGCAGTACTTC.

This clonotype was detected only a few times. The chain couples TRBV20-1 to TRBJ2-7, with 7 bases that match TRBD2. J lost 2 bases, V lost 2 bases, and 3 bases had no gene match. Germline assignment: CDR1 DFQATT and CDR2 SNEGSKA (reference sequence). The CDR3 contains 13 residues. The CDR3: CSARSGATYEQYF. CDR3 DNA sequence: TGCAGTGCTAGAAGCGGGGCGACCTACGAGCAGTACTTC.

This clonotype was seen repeatedly, ten times or more. This sequence joins TRBV6-2 or TRBV6-3 and TRBJ2-1, with 8 bases matching TRBD2. The CDR3 has 15 residues. Per the germline V gene, CDR1 is MNHEY and CDR2 is SVGEGT. J gave up 9 bases and V 6 bases, and 13 bases lay outside the gene matches. CDR3 nucleotides: TGTGCCAGCAGCGGCCTGGGGACTAGTCTTACTGAGCAGTTCTTC. Encoded protein: CASSGLGTSLTEQFF.

This clonotype was detected a few times. The J gene is TRBJ2-1, the V gene TRBV6-2 or TRBV6-3, with 12 bases lining up with TRBD2. From germline, CDR1 is MNHEY and CDR2 SVGEGT. This CDR3 region has 17 residues. V dropped 2 bases and J dropped 0; count of bases not matched to a gene: 2. DNA of the CDR3: TGTGCCAGCAGTTACCTGACTAGCGGGAGCTCCTACAATGAGCAGTTCTTC. It yields the protein CASSYLTSGSSYNEQFF.

This clonotype showed up many times. The V gene is TRBV28, the J gene TRBJ2-7; possible D gene TRBD2, 5 bases. The CDR3 loop spans 14 amino acids. Per germline, CDR1 MDHEN and CDR2 SYDVKM. V shed 10 bases and J shed 2 bases, with 18 bases lying between them. As DNA, the CDR3 is TGTGCCACCGAGGGCCGTACTGCTGCCTACGAGCAGTACTTC. As protein: CATEGRTAAYEQYF.

This clonotype was seen a handful of times. The CDR3 spells CASSFGTGLSSYEQYF. The CDR3, as DNA: TGTGCCAGCAGCTTCGGGACAGGTTTGAGCTCCTACGAGCAGTACTTC. This chain joins TRBV5-6 and TRBJ2-7; 8 nucleotides agree with TRBD1. Germline V gives CDR1 SGHDT, CDR2 YYEEEE. This CDR3 is 16 amino acids long. The V gene end was trimmed by 2 bases and the J gene end by 0 bases; junction bases not matched to a gene: 7.

This clonotype has a count of ten or more. This chain connects TRBV20-1 to TRBJ1-5, with D possibly being TRBD1 (6 bases). The CDR3 length is 13 residues. Germline V gives CDR1 DFQATT, CDR2 SNEGSKA (reference sequence). V dropped 6 bases and J dropped 0 bases, with 9 bases sitting between them. The CDR3 DNA reads TGCAGTGCCCACAGGGATAGCAATCAGCCCCAGCATTTT. Translating gives CSAHRDSNQPQHF.

This clonotype has just a few counts. The V and J genes are TRBV10-3 and TRBJ2-7; D might be TRBD2 (5 bases). V shed 3 bases and J shed 5 bases, with 11 bases lying between them. The CDR3 consists of 13 residues. The germline V gene encodes CDR1 ENHRY and CDR2 SYGVKD. CDR3 protein: CAISDRLADEQYF. CDR3 coding DNA: TGTGCCATCAGTGACCGGCTAGCTGACGAGCAGTACTTC.

The table lists this clonotype with a few counts. V is TRBV12-3 or TRBV12-4 and J is TRBJ1-1; D is possibly TRBD1 (6 bases). The CDR3 has 13 amino acids. The V end was cut by 5 bases, the J end by 7 bases, with 14 bases between. The CDR3 here is CASSPGQGNEAFF. The CDR3 nucleotides are TGTGCCAGCAGTCCGGGACAAGGGAATGAAGCTTTCTTT.

In this sample, this clonotype turned up many times. The chain combines TRBV20-1 with TRBJ2-5, with D uncertain. CDR1 is DFQATT and CDR2 is SNEGSKA in the germline V gene (reference sequence). V lost 5 bases, J lost 5 bases, and 6 bases lay in between. The CDR3 is 10 amino acids. The CDR3 is CSAVRETQYF. DNA of the CDR3: TGCAGTGCTGTGAGGGAGACCCAGTACTTC.

This clonotype is a singleton in its sample. A read error may account for a junction end that differs from germline. The chain links TRBV7-8 to TRBJ2-1; perhaps TRBD2 as D (5 bases). The CDR3 is 14 amino acids. CDR1 and CDR2 (germline): SGHVS, FQNEAQ. CDR3 sequence reads: CASILVDYYNEQFF. The CDR3 DNA reads as TGTGCCAGCATCTTAGTTGACTACTACAATGAGCAGTTCTTC.

This clonotype came up many times. This rearrangement joins TRBV5-4 to TRBJ1-2, with D perhaps TRBD1 (5 bases). Trimming cost V 0 bases and J 7 bases, with 16 bases left between them. The CDR3 length is 15 residues. The germline V gene has CDR1 SGHNT and CDR2 YYREEE (reference sequence). CDR3 coding DNA: TGTGCCAGCAGCTTGGGGGCAGGGCCGTCCGGTGGCTACACCTTC. Its protein product is CASSLGAGPSGGYTF.

V usage is TRBV5-1 and J usage is TRBJ2-5; 11 positions agree with TRBD2. The germline V gene encodes CDR1 SGHRS and CDR2 YFSETQ. The V gene end was trimmed by 7 bases and the J gene end by 5 bases; junction bases not matched to a gene: 10. The CDR3 length is 15 residues. The CDR3 coding sequence is TGCGCCAGCCAGCGGGGACTAGCGGAAAAGGAGACCCAGTACTTC. Protein product: CASQRGLAEKETQYF.